The entry below gives a single TCR beta chain sequence along with its context. This clonotype was counted a few times. Its antigen remains undetermined. Base qualities were left out, and no much larger clone turns up one base away. These data are taken from a study of CD8 T cells in ankylosing spondylitis (dated by TCRdb to 2015 to 2018). Notes on the research overall: The study set out to find disease-linked TCR variants by profiling T cell receptor beta repertoires in ankylosing spondylitis patients and healthy donors. The whole study cohort included under 140 healthy donors and 20 to 30 ankylosing spondylitis patients. Peripheral blood was sampled, and synovial fluid was additionally collected from ankylosing spondylitis patients. Here is what the overall study found, with its caveats: A CD8+ phenotype was shown by the disease-linked clones, which were found at relatively low frequencies in peripheral blood. Blood from ankylosing spondylitis patients appeared to be characterized by a TCR beta motif made up of under ten highly homologous amino acid variants. Some motif variants were previously reported in synovial fluid and blood of reactive arthritis patients, suggesting common disease-initiation mechanisms. Significant enrichment of the disease-linked clones was reported in matched synovial fluid samples from ankylosing spondylitis patients.

TCRdb records Illumina HiSeq 2500 as the sequencer. TCR beta libraries were prepared by quantitative 5'-RACE with molecular barcodes. Per the authors' processing: To identify disease-linked TCR variants, a new computational method was used, one built on a probabilistic model of VDJ rearrangement. The public reads were reprocessed in TCRdb via fastp at Q25 and MiXCR, keeping in-frame beta chains. Entries that share a CDR3 protein sequence are merged under the most common genes and DNA. None of the V and J calls come from the authors' own analysis; TCRdb made them. For this sample there are 80,000 to 90,000 distinct CDR3 sequences; 27% appear just once. Jointly, the top ten make up roughly three fifths of the sample. Sequences SGHRS (CDR1) and YFSETQ (CDR2) are obtained from the germline V gene. Unmatched junction bases come to 8, with V trimmed by 4 bases and J by 1 base. From the cysteine up to the phenylalanine, the CDR3 has a length of 16 residues. Only CDR3 DNA remains: 48 bases, in frame from the first base.

This receptor was taken from a male donor with ankylosing spondylitis or in good health (not recorded which). The material sequenced was blood, either unsorted or a sorted T cell fraction (not recorded which). The chain joins TRBV5-1 to TRBJ2-7; 10 junctional bases match TRBD1. CDR3 loop: CASSSTGTGESYEQYF. The DNA sequence follows: TGCGCCAGCAGCAGTACCGGGACAGGGGAGTCCTACGAGCAGTACTTC.